Listed here are 27 T cell receptor beta chains from one sample, sequenced in a study of OX40 agonist ivuxolimab in advanced cancers. The method was immunoSEQ multiplex PCR; TCRdb's version includes in-frame clones alone and lacks a portion of them. The table has roughly 56,000 clones, roughly 87% seen once. The source material was CD4+ or CD8+ T cells sorted from blood, sampled in a trial of the OX40 agonist ivuxolimab. These receptors were obtained from an adult with an advanced solid tumor such as melanoma, head and neck, liver or kidney cancer.

The rearrangement uses TRBV27 and TRBJ2-1, with 8 bases that match TRBD2. The CDR3 extends over 17 amino acids. The germline CDR1 and CDR2 sequences are MNHEY and SMNVEV (reference sequence). V shed 5 bases, J shed 7 bases, and the junction held 16 bases outside the gene matches. This CDR3 reads CASSLRLTGGSGNEQFF. The CDR3 DNA sequence: TGTGCCAGCAGTCTCCGACTGACGGGAGGGTCTGGGAATGAGCAGTTCTTC.

This rearrangement joins TRBV6-6 to TRBJ2-7; D is ambiguous. This CDR3 is 13 amino acids long. From germline, CDR1 is MNHNY and CDR2 SVGAGI (reference sequence). V dropped 6 bases and J dropped 4 bases, with 13 bases sitting between them. The DNA for the CDR3 is TGTGCCAGCAGCCCCCAGGAGATTTACGAGCAGTACTTC. It codes for CASSPQEIYEQYF.

The chain couples TRBV9 to TRBJ2-7; TRBD1 or TRBD2 may be the D gene (5 bases each). The CDR3 consists of 17 residues. The V gene lost 0 bases and the J gene lost 3 bases, with 19 bases spanning the gap. Germline CDR1 SGDLS, CDR2 YYNGEE. The CDR3 here is CASSVAGLPGDRYEQYF. The CDR3 coding sequence is TGTGCCAGCAGCGTAGCCGGCCTCCCCGGGGACCGCTACGAGCAGTACTTC. The variable domain in full, with the rest retrieved from reference TRBV9 and TRBJ2-7, is DSGVTQTPKHLITATGQRVTLRCSPRSGDLSVYWYQQSLDQGLQFLIQYYNGEERAKGNILERFSAQQFPDLHSELNLSSLELGDSALYFCASSVAGLPGDRYEQYFGPGTRLTVT.

The chain uses TRBV27 and TRBJ2-5, with 10 bases identical to TRBD1. The DNA matches TRBJ2-7 better at its end, which makes the J call doubtful. This CDR3 comprises 17 residues. CDR1 is MNHEY, CDR2 SMNVEV, per germline (reference sequence). The CDR3 DNA reads TGTGCCAGCAGTCCACCAACCGACCGACAGGGGGCCGACGAGCAGTACTTC. Protein: CASSPPTDRQGADEQYF.

This chain joins TRBV15 and TRBJ2-1, with D perhaps TRBD2 (6 bases). This CDR3 is built from 17 residues. V shed 4 bases and J shed 1 base, with 17 bases lying between them. Germline CDR1 and CDR2: LNHNV and YYDKDF (reference sequence). The CDR3 loop is CATSTGLGGKSYNEQFF. CDR3 bases: TGTGCCACCAGCACGGGATTGGGCGGGAAGTCCTACAATGAGCAGTTCTTC.

V and J are TRBV19 and TRBJ2-3; 8 bases are a match to TRBD2. CDR3 length: 16 residues. The germline gives CDR1 LNHDA, CDR2 SQIVND (reference sequence). With V trimmed by 2 bases and J by 4 bases, 8 bases remained unmatched. CDR3 region: CASSISGGRISDTQYF. Here the CDR3 DNA reads TGTGCCAGTAGTATAAGCGGCGGGAGGATTTCAGATACGCAGTATTTT. The whole variable domain, remainder taken from reference TRBV19 and TRBJ2-3, is DGGITQSPKYLFRKEGQNVTLSCEQNLNHDAMYWYRQDPGQGLRLIYYSQIVNDFQKGDIAEGYSVSREKKESFPLTVTSAQKNPTAFYLCASSISGGRISDTQYFGPGTRLTVL.

This chain links TRBV19 with TRBJ2-1; 12 bases map to TRBD2. V gave up 5 bases and J gave up 9 bases; unmatched junction bases: 5. This CDR3 spans 14 amino acids. The germline gives CDR1 LNHDA, CDR2 SQIVND (reference sequence). DNA for the CDR3: TGTGCCAGTAGTCAACTAGCGGGAGGAGGTGAGCAGTTCTTC. Protein product: CASSQLAGGGEQFF.

V is TRBV5-4 and J is TRBJ2-4, with a tentative D call TRBD2 (5 bases). V lost 0 bases, J lost 1 base, and 17 bases lay in between. Germline V gene sequence: CDR1 SGHNT, CDR2 YYREEE (reference sequence). The CDR3 totals 18 residues. CDR3 nucleotide sequence: TGTGCCAGCAGCTTGGGTTTGTTAGGCCCGGGGGCCAAAAACATTCAGTACTTC. Translation: CASSLGLLGPGAKNIQYF.

V is TRBV19 and J is TRBJ2-5, with D possibly being TRBD2 (7 bases). V dropped 3 bases and J dropped 2 bases, with 13 bases sitting between them. CDR1 is LNHDA, CDR2 SQIVND, per germline (reference sequence). This CDR3 region has 15 residues. The CDR3: CASSIGGTNQETQYF. The CDR3 coding sequence is TGTGCCAGTAGTATCGGGGGGACAAATCAAGAGACCCAGTACTTC.

The chain uses TRBV10-1 and TRBJ2-5; D is unclear. The germline V gene has CDR1 WNHNN and CDR2 SYGVQD (reference sequence). Trimming took 6 bases from V and 2 from J, leaving 10 bases between them. The CDR3 spans 13 residues. CDR3 protein: CASRSSDQETQYF. The CDR3 DNA is TGCGCCAGCAGATCATCCGATCAAGAGACCCAGTACTTC.

The chain joins TRBV6-1 to TRBJ2-3; no firm D call. CDR3 length: 13 amino acids. Germline V gene data show CDR1 as MNHNS and CDR2 as SASEGT. V lost 4 bases and J lost 0, with 5 bases in between. The CDR3: CASSASSTDTQYF. The CDR3 DNA reads as TGTGCCAGCAGTGCTTCTAGCACAGATACGCAGTATTTT.

The chain carries TRBV18 and TRBJ2-7; TRBD1 or TRBD2 may be the D gene (6 bases each). Germline lookup yields CDR1 KGHSH and CDR2 LQKENI. The CDR3 runs to 15 residues. V was shortened by 8 bases and J by 6 bases, with 23 bases between the two germline ends. The CDR3 loop is CASTVKNGGLGEQYF. CDR3 DNA: TGTGCCAGCACGGTAAAAAACGGGGGCCTCGGCGAGCAGTACTTC.

J is TRBJ1-5 and V is TRBV19, with D unresolved. The V gene's germline CDR1 is LNHDA and CDR2 SQIVND (reference sequence). V gave up 5 bases and J gave up 7 bases, with 12 bases separating them. CDR3 length: 13 amino acids. CDR3: CASSSRLEQPQHF. The DNA for the CDR3 is TGTGCCAGTAGTTCGAGGCTGGAGCAGCCCCAGCATTTT.

This chain joins TRBV28 and TRBJ1-1; TRBD1 matches 7 bases. This CDR3 region has 16 residues. Per germline, CDR1 MDHEN and CDR2 SYDVKM. V shed 3 bases and J 1 base; nucleotides not matched to a gene: 8. CDR3 nucleotides: TGTGCCAGCAGTTTCCCTCGACAGGGAAAGAACACTGAAGCTTTCTTT. Its translation: CASSFPRQGKNTEAFF.

This sequence joins TRBV25-1 and TRBJ2-2; D gene uncertain. The ends were cut back, 4 bases at V and 5 bases at J, with 8 bases in the middle. Per germline, CDR1 MGHDK and CDR2 SYGVNS. This CDR3 is built from 13 residues. CDR3: CASSGRWTGELFF. The CDR3 nucleotides are TGTGCCAGCAGTGGAAGATGGACCGGGGAGCTGTTTTTT.

The count of this clone is one. The rearrangement joins TRBV5-4 to TRBJ2-2; 10 bases line up with TRBD1. The trim removed 6 bases at V and 3 bases at J, leaving 8 bases unmatched. The CDR3 covers 16 residues. From germline, CDR1 is SGHNT and CDR2 YYREEE (reference sequence). In nucleotides, the CDR3 is TGTGCCAGCACTCGCCCGGGACAGGGGCACACCGGGGAGCTGTTTTTT. Its protein is CASTRPGQGHTGELFF.

The V call is TRBV9, the J call TRBJ2-3; no definite D call. Germline CDR1 is SGDLS and CDR2 is YYNGEE. With 6 bases removed from V and 1 base from J, the gap between germline ends came to 12 bases. CDR3 length: 14 residues. Here the CDR3 DNA reads TGTGCCAGCACCCTGGGGTTGGGCACAGATACGCAGTATTTT. Its translation: CASTLGLGTDTQYF.

The CDR3 is CASAPGQNYGYTF. CDR3 nucleotide sequence: TGTGCTAGTGCCCCCGGACAAAACTATGGCTACACCTTC. The chain recombines TRBV12-5 with TRBJ1-2; a possible D gene is TRBD1 (5 bases). Germline V gene data show CDR1 as LGHNT and CDR2 as FRNRAP. The V gene lost 7 bases and the J gene lost 2 bases, with 11 bases spanning the gap. The CDR3 has 13 residues. Drawing the rest from reference TRBV12-5 and TRBJ1-2, the complete variable domain is DARVTQTPRHKVTEMGQEVTMRCQPILGHNTVFWYRQTMMQGLELLAYFRNRAPLDDSGMPKDRFSAEMPDATLATLKIQPSEPRDSAVYFCASAPGQNYGYTFGSGTRLTVV.

The V gene is TRBV7-9, the J gene TRBJ2-6; D remains ambiguous. V was cut by 1 base and J by 0 bases, with 4 bases left in between. Germline V gene data show CDR1 as SEHNR and CDR2 as FQNEAQ (reference sequence). The CDR3 length is 15 residues. This CDR3 is CASSLDTSGANVLTF. The CDR3 nucleotides read TGTGCCAGCAGCTTAGACACCTCTGGGGCCAACGTCCTGACTTTC.

The chain has TRBV2 and TRBJ1-2; D is ambiguous. Germline V gene sequence: CDR1 SNHLY, CDR2 FYNNEI. V lost 4 bases to trimming and J lost 0 bases, with 12 bases between them. This CDR3 region has 15 residues. The CDR3 here is CASSVLAGSNYGYTF. Here the CDR3 DNA reads TGTGCCAGCAGTGTGCTGGCAGGATCTAACTATGGCTACACCTTC.

The CDR3 bases are TGTGCCAGCAGCCCGGGGACGGGTCAAAAGTACTTC. Protein product: CASSPGTGQKYF. The chain has TRBV7-2 and TRBJ2-7, with D perhaps being TRBD1 or TRBD2 (5 bases each). From germline, CDR1 is SGHTA and CDR2 FQGNSA. The CDR3 loop spans 12 amino acids. V was shortened by 5 bases and J by 11 bases, with 16 bases between the two germline ends.

This chain connects TRBV28 to TRBJ2-3; D is tentatively TRBD1 or TRBD2 (5 bases each). The germline V and J ends were trimmed by 7 bases and 2 bases, with 13 bases remaining between them. This CDR3 is 14 amino acids long. In germline, CDR1 is MDHEN, CDR2 SYDVKM. CDR3: CASTQPGATDTQYF. The CDR3 DNA is TGTGCCAGCACCCAACCCGGGGCCACAGATACGCAGTATTTT.

The gene calls are TRBV18 and TRBJ1-3; the D is unclear. Germline assignment: CDR1 KGHSH and CDR2 LQKENI. The CDR3 spans 16 residues. The V gene lost 0 bases and the J gene lost 4 bases, with 13 bases spanning the gap. The chain's CDR3 is CASSPPSGVKGNTIYF. The CDR3 DNA reads TGTGCCAGCTCACCACCCTCCGGCGTGAAAGGAAACACCATATATTTT.

The chain joins TRBV7-9 to TRBJ2-1, with D possibly being TRBD1 (6 bases). V was shortened by 5 bases and J by 7 bases, with 18 bases between the two germline ends. The CDR3 extends over 15 amino acids. CDR1 is SEHNR and CDR2 is FQNEAQ in the germline V gene (reference sequence). In DNA, the CDR3 is TGTGCCAGCAGCCTAACAGGGTTGGGAGTAAATGAGCAGTTCTTC. Amino acids: CASSLTGLGVNEQFF.

The rearrangement links TRBV5-4 to TRBJ2-1, with TRBD2 matching over 14 bases. The CDR3 loop spans 17 amino acids. The germline V gene has CDR1 SGHNT and CDR2 YYREEE (reference sequence). Trimming took 0 bases from V and 7 from J; bases not matched to a gene: 6. The DNA of the CDR3 is TGTGCCAGCAGCTTGGGACTAGCGGGAGGGACTGGTAATGAGCAGTTCTTC. It encodes CASSLGLAGGTGNEQFF.

This sequence joins TRBV5-1 and TRBJ2-3, with 12 nucleotides matching TRBD2. The germline CDR1 and CDR2 sequences are SGHRS and YFSETQ. The CDR3 length is 17 residues. The V gene end was trimmed by 0 bases and the J gene end by 8 bases; junction bases not matched to a gene: 10. The CDR3 here is CASSLELAGGPLGTQYF. The CDR3 DNA sequence: TGCGCCAGCAGCTTGGAGCTAGCGGGAGGGCCATTAGGTACGCAGTATTTT.

The chain's CDR3 is CAVRVANTGELFF. CDR3 in DNA: TGTGCGGTACGAGTGGCGAACACCGGGGAGCTGTTTTTT. The chain couples TRBV7-7 to TRBJ2-2; D is ambiguous. CDR1 is SSHAT, CDR2 FNYEAQ, per germline (reference sequence). CDR3 length equals 13 residues.